Below, 2 T cell receptor beta chains from the same sample are listed, as sequenced in a study of T cells after yellow fever vaccination. Via MiXCR, TCRdb re-called the 5' RACE reads, giving one row per CDR3 protein. The sample has just under 85,000 distinct CDR3 sequences, less than 15% seen once; the top ten hold approximately 23%. Source: CD8+ T cells not binding an NS4B(214-222) dextramer, sorted from PBMCs, taken roughly 20 days after the first yellow fever vaccination. These receptors came from a man between 18 and 35 years old who received the YFV17D yellow fever vaccine.

The rearrangement joins TRBV7-9 to TRBJ1-2; 7 nucleotides align to TRBD1. The CDR3 is 13 residues long. Trimming removed 7 bases from V and 5 bases from J; junction bases left unmatched: 7. Germline-derived CDR1 and CDR2 are SEHNR and FQNEAQ (reference sequence). The CDR3, as DNA: TGTGCCAGCACCCTTGGGACAGTTTATGGCTACACCTTC. It translates to CASTLGTVYGYTF.

The chain has TRBV6-1 and TRBJ1-2; 9 bases line up with TRBD1. The length of the CDR3 is 14 residues. CDR1 and CDR2 from the germline V gene are MNHNS and SASEGT. With 5 bases clipped from V and 3 bases from J, the junction kept 4 bases outside the gene matches. In DNA form, the CDR3 reads TGTGCCAGCAGTCCTACAGGGGGCGACTATGGCTACACCTTC. Amino acids: CASSPTGGDYGYTF.